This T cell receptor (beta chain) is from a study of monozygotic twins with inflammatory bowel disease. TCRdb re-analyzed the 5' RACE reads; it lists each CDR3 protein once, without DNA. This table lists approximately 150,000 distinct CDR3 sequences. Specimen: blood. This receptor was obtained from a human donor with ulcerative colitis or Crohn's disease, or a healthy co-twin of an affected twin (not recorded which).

CDR3 loop: CASSLTSGAYEQYF. This chain uses TRBV5-1 with TRBJ2-7; TCRdb proposes TRBD2, but this gene call is untestable without DNA. Germline V lookup: CDR1 SGHRS, CDR2 YFSETQ. This CDR3 comprises 14 residues.